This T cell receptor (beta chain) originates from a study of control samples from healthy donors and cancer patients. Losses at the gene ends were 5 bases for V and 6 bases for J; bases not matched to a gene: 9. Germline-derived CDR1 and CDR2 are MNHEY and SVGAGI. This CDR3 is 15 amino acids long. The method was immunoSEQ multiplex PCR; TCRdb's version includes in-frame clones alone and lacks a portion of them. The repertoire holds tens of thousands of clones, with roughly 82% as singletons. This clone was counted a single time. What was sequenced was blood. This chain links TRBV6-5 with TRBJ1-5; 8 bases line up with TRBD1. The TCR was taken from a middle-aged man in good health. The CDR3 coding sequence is TGTGCCAGCAGTACTTCCGGGACAGGAATTCAGCCCCAGCATTTT. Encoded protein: CASSTSGTGIQPQHF.